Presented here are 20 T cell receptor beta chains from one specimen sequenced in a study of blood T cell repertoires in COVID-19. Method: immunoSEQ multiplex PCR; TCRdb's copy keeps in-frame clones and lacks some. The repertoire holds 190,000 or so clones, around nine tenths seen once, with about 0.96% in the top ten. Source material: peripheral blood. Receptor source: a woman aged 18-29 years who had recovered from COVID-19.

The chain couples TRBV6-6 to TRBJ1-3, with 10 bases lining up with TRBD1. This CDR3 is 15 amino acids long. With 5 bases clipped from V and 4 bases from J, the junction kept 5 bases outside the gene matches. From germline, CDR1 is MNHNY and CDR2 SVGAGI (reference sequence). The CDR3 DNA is TGTGCCAGCAGTGAGTGGACAGGGGGAGGAAACACCATATATTTT. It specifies CASSEWTGGGNTIYF.

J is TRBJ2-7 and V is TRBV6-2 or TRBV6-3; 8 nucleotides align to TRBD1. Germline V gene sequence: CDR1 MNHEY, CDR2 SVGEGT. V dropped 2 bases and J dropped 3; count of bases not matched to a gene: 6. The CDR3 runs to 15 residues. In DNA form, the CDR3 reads TGTGCCAGCAGTTACGGGGGACAGGCAGGCTACGAGCAGTACTTC. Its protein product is CASSYGGQAGYEQYF.

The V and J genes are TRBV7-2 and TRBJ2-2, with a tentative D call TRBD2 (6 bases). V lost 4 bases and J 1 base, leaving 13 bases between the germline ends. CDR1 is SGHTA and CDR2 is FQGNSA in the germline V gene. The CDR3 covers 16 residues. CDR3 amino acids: CASSSGLRRNTGELFF. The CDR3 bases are TGTGCCAGCAGCTCGGGACTCCGAAGGAACACCGGGGAGCTGTTTTTT.

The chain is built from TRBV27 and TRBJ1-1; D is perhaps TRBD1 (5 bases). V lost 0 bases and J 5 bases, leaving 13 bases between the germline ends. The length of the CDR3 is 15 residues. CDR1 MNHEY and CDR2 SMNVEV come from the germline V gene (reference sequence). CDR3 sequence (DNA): TGTGCCAGCAGTTTATCGCAGGGAAGTTCGACTGAAGCTTTCTTT. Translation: CASSLSQGSSTEAFF.

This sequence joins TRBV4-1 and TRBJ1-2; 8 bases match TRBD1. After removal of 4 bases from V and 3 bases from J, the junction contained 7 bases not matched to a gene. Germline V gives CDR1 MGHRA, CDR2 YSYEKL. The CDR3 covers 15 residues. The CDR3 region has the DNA TGCGCCAGCAGCCGACAGCTGACAGGGGACTATGGCTACACCTTC. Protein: CASSRQLTGDYGYTF.

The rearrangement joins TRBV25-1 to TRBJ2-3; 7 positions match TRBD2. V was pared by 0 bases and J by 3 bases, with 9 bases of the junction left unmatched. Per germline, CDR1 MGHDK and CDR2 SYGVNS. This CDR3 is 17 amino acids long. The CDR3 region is CASSEYRGGGITDTQYF. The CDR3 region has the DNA TGTGCCAGCAGTGAATATAGGGGCGGGGGTATTACAGATACGCAGTATTTT. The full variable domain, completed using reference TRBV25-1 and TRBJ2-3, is EADIYQTPRYLVIGTGKKITLECSQTMGHDKMYWYQQDPGMELHLIHYSYGVNSTEKGDLSSESTVSRIRTEHFPLTLESARPSHTSQYLCASSEYRGGGITDTQYFGPGTRLTVL.

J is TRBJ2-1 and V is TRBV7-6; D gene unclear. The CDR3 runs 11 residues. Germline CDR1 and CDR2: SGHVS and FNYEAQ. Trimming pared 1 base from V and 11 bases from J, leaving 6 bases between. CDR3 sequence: CASSLEQKQFF. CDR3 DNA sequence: TGTGCCAGCAGCTTAGAACAGAAGCAGTTCTTC.

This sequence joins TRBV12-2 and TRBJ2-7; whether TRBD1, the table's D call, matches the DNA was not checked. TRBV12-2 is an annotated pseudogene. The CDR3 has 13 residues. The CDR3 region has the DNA TGTGCAAGTCGCTTAGCCCAGTGCATCGAGCAGTACGTC. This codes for CASRLAQCIEQYV.

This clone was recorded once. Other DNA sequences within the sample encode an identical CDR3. The CDR3 spells CASSLQGNTEAFF. CDR3 sequence (DNA): TGTGCCAGCAGCCTACAGGGGAACACTGAAGCTTTCTTT. The chain employs TRBV2 and TRBJ1-1; a possible D gene is TRBD1 (6 bases). This CDR3 contains 13 residues. Germline values: CDR1 SNHLY, CDR2 FYNNEI. With 6 bases removed from V and 1 base from J, the gap between germline ends came to 9 bases.

The CDR3 sequence is CATSDRLARSYNEQFF. Written as DNA, the CDR3 is TGTGCCACCAGTGATAGACTAGCGCGATCCTACAATGAGCAGTTCTTC. The rearrangement links TRBV24-1 to TRBJ2-1; TRBD2 matches at 8 bases. This CDR3 is 16 amino acids long. CDR1 is KGHDR, CDR2 SFDVKD, per germline. V dropped 3 bases and J dropped 1; count of bases not matched to a gene: 4.

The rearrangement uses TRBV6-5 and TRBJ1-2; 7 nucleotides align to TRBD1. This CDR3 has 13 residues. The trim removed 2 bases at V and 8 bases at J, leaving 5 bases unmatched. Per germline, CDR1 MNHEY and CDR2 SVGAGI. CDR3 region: CASSYRGGQGYTF. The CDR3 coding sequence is TGTGCCAGCAGTTACCGAGGGGGCCAGGGCTACACCTTC.

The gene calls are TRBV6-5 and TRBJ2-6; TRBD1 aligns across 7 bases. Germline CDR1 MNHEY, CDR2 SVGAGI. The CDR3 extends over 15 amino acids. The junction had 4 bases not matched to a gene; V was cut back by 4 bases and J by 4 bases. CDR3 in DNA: TGTGCCAGCAGTTCGGGACAGCCCGGGGCCAACGTCCTGACTTTC. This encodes CASSSGQPGANVLTF.

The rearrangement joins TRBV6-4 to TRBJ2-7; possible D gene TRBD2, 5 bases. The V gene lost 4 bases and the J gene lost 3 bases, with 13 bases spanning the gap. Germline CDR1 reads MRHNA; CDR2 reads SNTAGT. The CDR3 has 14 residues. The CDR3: CASSGLAGLYEQYV. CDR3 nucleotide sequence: TGTGCCAGCAGTGGGCTGGCGGGCCTCTACGAGCAGTACGTC.

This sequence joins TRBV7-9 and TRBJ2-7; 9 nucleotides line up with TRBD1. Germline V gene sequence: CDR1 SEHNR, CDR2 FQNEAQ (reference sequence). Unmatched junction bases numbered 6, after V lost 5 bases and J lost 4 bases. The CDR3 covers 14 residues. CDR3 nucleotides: TGTGCCAGCAGCCCGGGACAGGGTTTTTACGAGCAGTACTTC. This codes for CASSPGQGFYEQYF.

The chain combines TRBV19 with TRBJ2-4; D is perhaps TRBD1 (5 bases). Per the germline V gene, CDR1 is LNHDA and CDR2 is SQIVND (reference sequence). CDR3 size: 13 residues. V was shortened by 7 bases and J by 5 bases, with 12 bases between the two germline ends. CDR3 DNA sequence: TGTGCCAGTACCCAAGAAGGGGAAAACATTCAGTACTTC. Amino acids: CASTQEGENIQYF.

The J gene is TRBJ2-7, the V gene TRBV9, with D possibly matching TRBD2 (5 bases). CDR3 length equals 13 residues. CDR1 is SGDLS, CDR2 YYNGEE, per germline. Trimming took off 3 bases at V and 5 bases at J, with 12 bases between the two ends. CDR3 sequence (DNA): TGTGCCAGCAGCGCCGGGGTTTCCCACGAGCAGTACTTC. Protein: CASSAGVSHEQYF.

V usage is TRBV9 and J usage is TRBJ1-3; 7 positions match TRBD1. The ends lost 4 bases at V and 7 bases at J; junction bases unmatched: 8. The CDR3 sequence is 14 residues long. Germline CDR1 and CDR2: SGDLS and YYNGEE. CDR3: CASSPGGQPNTIYF. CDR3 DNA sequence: TGTGCCAGCAGCCCTGGGGGACAGCCTAACACCATATATTTT.

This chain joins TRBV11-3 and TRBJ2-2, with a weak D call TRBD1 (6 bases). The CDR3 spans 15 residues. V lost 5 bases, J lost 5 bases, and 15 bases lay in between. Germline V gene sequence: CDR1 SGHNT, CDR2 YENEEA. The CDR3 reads CASSKQGWETGELFF. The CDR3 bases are TGTGCCAGCAGCAAACAGGGTTGGGAAACCGGGGAGCTGTTTTTT. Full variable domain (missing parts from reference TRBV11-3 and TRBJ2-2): EAGVVQSPRYKIIEKKQPVAFWCNPISGHNTLYWYLQNLGQGPELLIRYENEEAVDDSQLPKDRFSAERLKGVDSTLKIQPAELGDSAVYLCASSKQGWETGELFFGEGSRLTVL.

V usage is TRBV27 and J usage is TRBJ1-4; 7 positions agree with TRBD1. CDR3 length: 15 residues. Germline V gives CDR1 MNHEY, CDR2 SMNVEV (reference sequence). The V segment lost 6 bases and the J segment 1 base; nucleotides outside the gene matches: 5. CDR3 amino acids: CASSQRQGTNEKLFF. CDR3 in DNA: TGTGCCAGCAGCCAACGACAGGGAACTAATGAAAAACTGTTTTTT.

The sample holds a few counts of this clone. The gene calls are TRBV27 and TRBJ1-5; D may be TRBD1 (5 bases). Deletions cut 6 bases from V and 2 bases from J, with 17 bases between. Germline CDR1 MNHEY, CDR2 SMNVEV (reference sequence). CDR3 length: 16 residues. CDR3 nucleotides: TGTGCCAGCAGCCCCACGGGGGGGGATGGCAATCAGCCCCAGCATTTT. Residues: CASSPTGGDGNQPQHF.